Included here is one T cell receptor beta chain sequence, with context. There are a few counts of this clonotype. What this receptor recognizes is not known. Within one base of it there is no much larger clone, and no base qualities were kept. This specimen belongs to a study of blood T cells in healthy people across ages (dated by TCRdb to about 2015). Concerning the study at large: In model experiments, roughly one uniquely barcoded TCR beta cDNA molecule per two T cells was captured by template switching. To avoid experimental bias, donors of different ages were randomly spread across the sequencing lanes. To track age-related changes in TCR beta repertoire diversity, the study relied on deep sequencing normalized with unique cDNA molecular identifiers. Two additional independent replicas of 1 million unique cDNA reads from the same blood draw were analyzed for two donors (one aged 18 to 30 and one aged 80 or older). Four age groups were formed from the donors: young (average approximately 15 years), middle-aged (around 40), aged (62) and long-lived (roughly 81). Overall results and qualifications from the work: A strong correlation was found between observed TCR beta diversity and the percentage of naive T cells measured by flow cytometry. Estimates of total diversity from one million sequenced T cells were regarded as lower bounds and underestimates. Compared with the aged group, the long-lived group had more naive CD4+ T cells, fewer expanded clones and increased TCR diversity, suggesting age selection. Because profiling used bulk unsorted PBMCs, naive and antigen-experienced compartments could not be compared conclusively. The CMV infection status of donors was not known, potentially confounding age-related changes in expanded clonotypes. As age increased, observed TCR beta diversity per million T cells dropped in a roughly linear way, and a significant reduction was already evident by age 40.

CDR1 and CDR2, looked up from the germline V gene, are KGHSH and LQKENI. V lost 2 bases and J lost 0 bases; the stretch between them is 9 bases long. The CDR3 holds 15 amino acids from the cysteine to the phenylalanine. The entry retains the CDR3 DNA only, 45 bases that are in frame from base 1. The method was 5' RACE. The data were produced on an Illumina HiSeq 2500. A second PCR of about 6 to 11 cycles was run with a J-beta primer mix and a sample-barcoded 5' primer. A unique molecular identifier was introduced onto each TCR beta cDNA molecule by a template-switch 5' adaptor carrying 12 random nucleotides. Each sample yielded at least 3 million CDR3-containing paired-end reads. The Mint cDNA synthesis kit, primed by a TRBC-specific oligonucleotide, was used to synthesize first-strand cDNA from all RNA. All cDNA was treated with uracil-DNA glycosylase and then went through a first 18-cycle PCR with the universal primers M1SS and BC2_uni_R. Turning to the authors' computational methods: For normalization, 1 million high-quality reads were randomly selected from each sample, with every read carrying a distinct molecular identifier. Instead of being binned into consensus sequences, reads that shared molecular identifiers were thrown out. MiTCR, run with a Q25 quality threshold and the strictest error-elimination algorithm, handled CDR3 identification, clonotype clustering and error correction. A nonparametric unseen species model using Euler transformation provided a lower-bound estimate of total TCR beta diversity. In-frame beta chains were kept once TCRdb had trimmed the public reads at Q25 with fastp and called clones with MiXCR. When rows share a CDR3 protein, they turn into one entry using the most common DNA and genes. TCRdb's processing, not the authors' own work, is the source of the V and J calls. The sample table lists about 1.4 million distinct CDR3 sequences, 59% of them with a count of one. 6.5% to 8% of the sample rests with the top ten.

The donors were about 40 Caucasian individuals from Russia, aged roughly 6 to 100 years, who were systemically healthy. Around 10 milliliters of peripheral blood were drawn from each donor into EDTA-treated Vacutainer tubes. Ficoll-Paque density-gradient centrifugation was used to isolate PBMCs, with at least 7 million per sample. Trizol reagent was used to extract total RNA from the PBMCs, yielding at least 5 micrograms per sample. For every donor, flow cytometry on a PBMC aliquot measured the percentage of naive CD45RAhigh/CD27high T cells. Recombination joined TRBV18 with TRBJ2-3; perhaps TRBD2 is the D gene, with 5 bases matching. Sequencing used blood. The sequence was obtained from a man younger than 30 in good health. The CDR3 region has the sequence CASSPSRASTDTQYF. In nucleotides, the sequence is TGTGCCAGCTCACCATCGCGGGCTAGCACAGATACGCAGTATTTT.